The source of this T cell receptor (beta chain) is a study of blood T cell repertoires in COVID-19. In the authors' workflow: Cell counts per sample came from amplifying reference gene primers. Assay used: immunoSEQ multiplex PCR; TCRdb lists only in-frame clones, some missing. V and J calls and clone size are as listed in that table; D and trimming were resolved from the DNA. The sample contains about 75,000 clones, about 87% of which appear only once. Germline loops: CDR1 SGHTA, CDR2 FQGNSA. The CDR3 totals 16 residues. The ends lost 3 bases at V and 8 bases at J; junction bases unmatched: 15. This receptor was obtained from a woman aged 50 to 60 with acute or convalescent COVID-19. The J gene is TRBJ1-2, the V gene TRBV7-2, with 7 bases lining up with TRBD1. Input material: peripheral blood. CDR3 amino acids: CASSLDLVTGTGGYTF. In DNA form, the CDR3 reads TGTGCCAGCAGCTTGGATTTGGTGACAGGGACTGGAGGCTACACCTTC.